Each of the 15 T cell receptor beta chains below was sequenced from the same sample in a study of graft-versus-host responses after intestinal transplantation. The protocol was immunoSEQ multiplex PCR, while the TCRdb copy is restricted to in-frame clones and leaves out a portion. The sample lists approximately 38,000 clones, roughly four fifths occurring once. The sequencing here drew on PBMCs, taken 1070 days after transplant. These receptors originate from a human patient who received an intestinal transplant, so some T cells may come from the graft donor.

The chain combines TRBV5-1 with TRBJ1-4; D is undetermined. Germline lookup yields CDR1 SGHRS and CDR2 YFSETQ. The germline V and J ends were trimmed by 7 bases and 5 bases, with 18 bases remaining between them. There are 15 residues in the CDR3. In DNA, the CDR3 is TGCGCCAGCCGGTCAAACAAGGAACTAAATGAAAAACTGTTTTTT. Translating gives CASRSNKELNEKLFF. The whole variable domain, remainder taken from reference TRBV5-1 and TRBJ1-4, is KAGVTQTPRYLIKTRGQQVTLSCSPISGHRSVSWYQQTPGQGLQFLFEYFSETQRNKGNFPGRFSGRQFSNSRSEMNVSTLELGDSALYLCASRSNKELNEKLFFGSGTQLSVL.

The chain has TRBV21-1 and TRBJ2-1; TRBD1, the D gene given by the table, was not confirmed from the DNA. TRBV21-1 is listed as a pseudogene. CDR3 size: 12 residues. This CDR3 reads CASSKVRGEQFF. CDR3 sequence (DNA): TGTGCCAGCAGCAAAGTTAGGGGTGAGCAGTTCTTC.

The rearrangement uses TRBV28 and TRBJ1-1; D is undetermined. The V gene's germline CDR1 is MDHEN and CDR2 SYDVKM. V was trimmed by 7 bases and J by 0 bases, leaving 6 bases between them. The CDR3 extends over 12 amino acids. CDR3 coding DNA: TGTGCCAGCACTTATTTGAACACTGAAGCTTTCTTT. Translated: CASTYLNTEAFF.

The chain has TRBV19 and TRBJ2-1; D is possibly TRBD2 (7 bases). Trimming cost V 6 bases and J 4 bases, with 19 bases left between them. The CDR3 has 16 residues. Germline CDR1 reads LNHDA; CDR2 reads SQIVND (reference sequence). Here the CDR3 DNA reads TGTGCCAGTAGCGTCTTCGGGGGGCTAGGTTACAATGAGCAGTTCTTC. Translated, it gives CASSVFGGLGYNEQFF.

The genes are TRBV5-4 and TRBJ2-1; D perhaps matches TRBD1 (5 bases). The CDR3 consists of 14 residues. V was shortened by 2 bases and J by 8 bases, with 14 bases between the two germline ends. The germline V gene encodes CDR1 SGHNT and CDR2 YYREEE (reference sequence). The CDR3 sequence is CASSFKGMGDEQFF. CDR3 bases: TGTGCCAGCAGCTTTAAGGGGATGGGCGATGAGCAGTTCTTC.

The CDR3 here is CASSLRGAQETQYF. The DNA of the CDR3 is TGTGCCAGCTCACTACGGGGGGCCCAAGAGACCCAGTACTTC. The chain recombines TRBV18 with TRBJ2-5; a possible D gene is TRBD2 (7 bases). Germline V CDR1 and CDR2: KGHSH, LQKENI. V lost 4 bases and J lost 1, with 10 bases in between. The CDR3 extends over 14 amino acids.

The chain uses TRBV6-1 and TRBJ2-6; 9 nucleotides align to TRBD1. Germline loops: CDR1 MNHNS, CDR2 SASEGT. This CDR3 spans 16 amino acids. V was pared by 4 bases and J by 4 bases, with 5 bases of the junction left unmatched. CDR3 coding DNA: TGTGCCAGCAGTGGAGACAGGGGGGCCGGGGCCAACGTCCTGACTTTC. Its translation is CASSGDRGAGANVLTF.

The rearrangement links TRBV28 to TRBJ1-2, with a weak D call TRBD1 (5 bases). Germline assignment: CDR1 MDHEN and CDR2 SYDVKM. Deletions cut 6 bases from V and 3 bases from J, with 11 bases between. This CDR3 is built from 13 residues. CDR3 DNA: TGTGCCAGCAGAGCGGACACGTACTATGGCTACACCTTC. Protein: CASRADTYYGYTF.

CDR3 sequence: CASSEGANTEAFF. CDR3 DNA: TGCGCCAGCAGCGAAGGGGCGAACACTGAAGCTTTCTTT. V and J are TRBV10-1 and TRBJ1-1, with a possible D match to TRBD1 (5 bases). The CDR3 loop spans 13 amino acids. With 6 bases removed from V and 1 base from J, the gap between germline ends came to 9 bases. The germline V gene encodes CDR1 WNHNN and CDR2 SYGVQD (reference sequence).

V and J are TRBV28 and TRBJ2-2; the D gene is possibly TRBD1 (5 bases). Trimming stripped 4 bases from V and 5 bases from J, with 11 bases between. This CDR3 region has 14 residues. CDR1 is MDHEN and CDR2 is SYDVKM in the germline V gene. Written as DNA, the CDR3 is TGTGCCAGCAGTTACCAGGGTGGGACCGGGGAGCTGTTTTTT. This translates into CASSYQGGTGELFF. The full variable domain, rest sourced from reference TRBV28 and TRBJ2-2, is DVKVTQSSRYLVKRTGEKVFLECVQDMDHENMFWYRQDPGLGLRLIYFSYDVKMKEKGDIPEGYSVSREKKERFSLILESASTNQTSMYLCASSYQGGTGELFFGEGSRLTVL.

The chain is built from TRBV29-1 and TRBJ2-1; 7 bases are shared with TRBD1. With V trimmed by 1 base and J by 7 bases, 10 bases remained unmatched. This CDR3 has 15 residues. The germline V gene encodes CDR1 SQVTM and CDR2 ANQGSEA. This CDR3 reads CSVEGVQGIGNEQFF. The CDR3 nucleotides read TGCAGCGTTGAAGGGGTACAGGGGATAGGGAATGAGCAGTTCTTC.

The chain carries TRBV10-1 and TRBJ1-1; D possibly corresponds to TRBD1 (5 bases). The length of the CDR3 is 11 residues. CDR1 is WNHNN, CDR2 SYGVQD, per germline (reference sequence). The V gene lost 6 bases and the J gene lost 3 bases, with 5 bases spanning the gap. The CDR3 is CASRQDTEAFF. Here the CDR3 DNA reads TGCGCCAGCAGACAGGACACTGAAGCTTTCTTT.

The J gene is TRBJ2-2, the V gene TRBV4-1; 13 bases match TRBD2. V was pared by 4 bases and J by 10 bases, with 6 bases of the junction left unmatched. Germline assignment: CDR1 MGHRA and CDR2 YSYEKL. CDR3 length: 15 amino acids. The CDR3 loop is CASSRAGTSGAELFF. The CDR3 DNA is TGCGCCAGCAGCCGGGCCGGGACTAGCGGGGCGGAGCTGTTTTTT.

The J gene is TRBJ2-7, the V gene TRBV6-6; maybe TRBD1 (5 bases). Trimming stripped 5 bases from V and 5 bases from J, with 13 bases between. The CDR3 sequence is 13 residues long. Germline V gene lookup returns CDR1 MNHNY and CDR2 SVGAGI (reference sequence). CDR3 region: CASSGHGRDEQYF. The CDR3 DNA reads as TGTGCCAGCAGTGGACACGGTAGGGACGAGCAGTACTTC.

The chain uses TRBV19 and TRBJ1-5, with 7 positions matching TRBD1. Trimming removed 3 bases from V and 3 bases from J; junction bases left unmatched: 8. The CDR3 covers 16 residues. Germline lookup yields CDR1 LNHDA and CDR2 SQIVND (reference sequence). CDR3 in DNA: TGTGCCAGTAGTATTGTCTCAGGGGGTACCAATCAGCCCCAGCATTTT. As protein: CASSIVSGGTNQPQHF.